The source of this T cell receptor beta chain is a study of T cells after somatic rescue of genetic block. The method was immunoSEQ multiplex PCR; TCRdb's version includes in-frame clones alone and lacks a portion of them. The data show tens of thousands of clones, just under 90% seen once. Germline loops: CDR1 LNHDA, CDR2 SQIVND (reference sequence). The CDR3 loop spans 10 amino acids. The ends were cut back, 3 bases at V and 8 bases at J, with 4 bases in the middle. The receptor comes from a woman under 30. The J gene is TRBJ1-1, the V gene TRBV19, with unresolved D. Source material: peripheral blood mononuclear cells (PBMCs). CDR3 DNA: TGTGCCAGTAGTATCAGGGAAGCTTTCTTT. It encodes CASSIREAFF.